These 14 T cell receptor beta chains originate from one sample sequenced in a study of cytotoxic CD8 clonotypes in ibrutinib-treated CLL. Some clones are missing from TCRdb's copy, which holds only in-frame ones; the method was immunoSEQ multiplex PCR. The profile shows over 95,000 clones, about 53% of them singletons. Sequenced material: PBMCs, taken after 24 months of ibrutinib treatment. These TCRs come from a human donor with chronic lymphocytic leukemia.

The chain has TRBV18 and TRBJ2-2; the D is unclear. This CDR3 is 17 amino acids long. V was shortened by 3 bases and J by 2 bases, with 16 bases between the two germline ends. CDR1 KGHSH and CDR2 LQKENI come from the germline V gene. The CDR3 bases are TGTGCCAGCTCACCTCCGGGTCTTCAAGTTAACACCGGGGAGCTGTTTTTT. This translates into CASSPPGLQVNTGELFF.

The J gene is TRBJ2-5, the V gene TRBV15, with D possibly matching TRBD1 (6 bases). Germline CDR1 is LNHNV and CDR2 is YYDKDF (reference sequence). This CDR3 region has 15 residues. The V end lost 0 bases, the J end lost 3 bases, and 11 bases lay between the germline ends. In DNA, the CDR3 is TGTGCCACCAGCAGAGAGGGGGCAGGGAAAGAGACCCAGTACTTC. Translated: CATSREGAGKETQYF.

There are a few counts of this clone. CDR3 amino acids: CASSLGLATGEAFF. CDR3 DNA: TGCGCCAGCAGCCTCGGTCTAGCAACAGGGGAAGCTTTCTTT. The chain carries TRBV5-1 and TRBJ1-1, with a weak D call TRBD1 (6 bases). The CDR3 totals 14 residues. V was shortened by 4 bases and J by 8 bases, with 18 bases between the two germline ends. Germline V CDR1 and CDR2: SGHRS, YFSETQ.

The chain is built from TRBV20-1 and TRBJ1-1; D uncertain. Germline CDR1 reads DFQATT; CDR2 reads SNEGSKA (reference sequence). Trimming took off 6 bases at V and 6 bases at J, with 11 bases between the two ends. The CDR3 spans 11 residues. The CDR3 is CSARLGAEAFF. The CDR3 DNA sequence: TGCAGTGCGCGCCTCGGAGCTGAAGCTTTCTTT.

This clone was detected a few times. The V gene is TRBV30, the J gene TRBJ2-1; TRBD2 agrees at 9 bases. The V gene's germline CDR1 is GTSNPN and CDR2 SVGIG (reference sequence). V lost 2 bases and J lost 3; bases outside the gene matches: 11. This CDR3 has 17 amino acids. The CDR3 loop is CAWSRDSGLAVYNEQFF. CDR3 nucleotide sequence: TGTGCCTGGAGTCGTGATTCGGGACTAGCAGTCTACAATGAGCAGTTCTTC. Together with reference TRBV30 and TRBJ2-1, the CDR3 gives the full variable domain: SQTIHQWPATLVQPVGSPLSLECTVEGTSNPNLYWYRQAAGRGLQLLFYSVGIGQISSEVPQNLSASRPQDRQFILSSKKLLLSDSGFYLCAWSRDSGLAVYNEQFFGPGTRLTVL.

This chain joins TRBV15 and TRBJ2-5; 7 bases match TRBD2. Germline CDR1 is LNHNV and CDR2 is YYDKDF (reference sequence). V lost 5 bases to trimming and J lost 1 base; unmatched junction nucleotides: 4. The CDR3 sequence is 14 residues long. As DNA, the CDR3 is TGTGCCACCAGCGGGGGGACTATCCAAGAGACCCAGTACTTC. Translation: CATSGGTIQETQYF. Filled out from reference TRBV15 and TRBJ2-5, the complete variable domain reads DAMVIQNPRYQVTQFGKPVTLSCSQTLNHNVMYWYQQKSSQAPKLLFHYYDKDFNNEADTPDNFQSRRPNTSFCFLDIRSPGLGDTAMYLCATSGGTIQETQYFGPGTRLLVL.

This sequence joins TRBV2 and TRBJ1-5; 8 bases are a match to TRBD1. This CDR3 has 13 residues. The V gene's germline CDR1 is SNHLY and CDR2 FYNNEI. V dropped 7 bases and J dropped 4; count of bases not matched to a gene: 3. CDR3 residues: CASKRDRNQPQHF. CDR3 DNA: TGTGCCAGCAAGAGGGACAGGAATCAGCCCCAGCATTTT.

The rearrangement links TRBV18 to TRBJ2-7; the D gene is possibly TRBD1 (6 bases). In germline, CDR1 is KGHSH, CDR2 LQKENI. The CDR3 contains 13 residues. The V end was cut by 3 bases, the J end by 2 bases, with 8 bases between. The CDR3 protein is CASSPGQPYEQYF. The CDR3 nucleotides are TGTGCCAGCTCACCTGGACAGCCCTACGAGCAGTACTTC.

In this sample, this clone turned up a few times. The chain joins TRBV5-1 to TRBJ2-5; 8 nucleotides line up with TRBD1. Germline values: CDR1 SGHRS, CDR2 YFSETQ. The CDR3 spans 16 residues. The J segment lost 4 bases and the V segment lost 0 bases, leaving 8 bases of the junction unmatched. Here the CDR3 reads CASSLGPAGGGETQYF. The CDR3 nucleotides are TGCGCCAGCAGCTTGGGCCCCGCAGGGGGCGGAGAGACCCAGTACTTC.

This chain connects TRBV4-1 to TRBJ1-2; D may be TRBD1 (6 bases). In germline, CDR1 is MGHRA, CDR2 YSYEKL. The CDR3 covers 16 residues. V gave up 0 bases and J gave up 8 bases, with 19 bases separating them. The CDR3 protein is CASSQDRFWGPDGYTF. The CDR3 DNA is TGCGCCAGCAGCCAAGATCGCTTCTGGGGGCCAGACGGCTACACCTTC.

The J gene is TRBJ1-5, the V gene TRBV7-2, with 7 bases identical to TRBD1. CDR1 is SGHTA, CDR2 FQGNSA, per germline. The V segment lost 4 bases and the J segment 5 bases; nucleotides outside the gene matches: 11. The CDR3 covers 16 residues. CDR3 amino acids: CASSSEDRRAYQPQHF. The CDR3 region has the DNA TGTGCCAGCAGCTCTGAGGACAGGAGAGCCTATCAGCCCCAGCATTTT.

The rearrangement uses TRBV4-2 and TRBJ2-1; 16 positions match TRBD2. The CDR3 runs to 15 residues. After removal of 3 bases from V and 15 bases from J, the junction contained 8 bases not matched to a gene. Looked up from germline, CDR1 is LGHNA and CDR2 is YNFKEQ. The CDR3 sequence: CASSQTGTSGGGRFF. The CDR3 region has the DNA TGTGCCAGCAGCCAGACAGGGACTAGCGGGGGGGGACGGTTCTTC.

J is TRBJ1-1 and V is TRBV10-1, with 12 bases identical to TRBD1. This CDR3 spans 19 amino acids. With 6 bases clipped from V and 2 bases from J, the junction kept 16 bases outside the gene matches. Per germline, CDR1 WNHNN and CDR2 SYGVQD (reference sequence). The CDR3 region has the DNA TGCGCCAGCAGACACCGGGACAGGGGGCGTTTTGAGCGAAACACTGAAGCTTTCTTT. Protein sequence: CASRHRDRGRFERNTEAFF.

The V call is TRBV10-3, the J call TRBJ1-1, with TRBD1 matching over 10 bases. The CDR3 has 17 residues. V shed 6 bases and J 1 base; nucleotides not matched to a gene: 11. The germline V gene encodes CDR1 ENHRY and CDR2 SYGVKD. The DNA for the CDR3 is TGTGCCATCAGGGGATCGACAGGGGGCGCGGGGAACACTGAAGCTTTCTTT. It encodes CAIRGSTGGAGNTEAFF.